These T cell receptor beta chains were read from a single sample in a study of tumor-infiltrating lymphocytes in localized non-small cell lung cancer. Clones were sequenced by immunoSEQ multiplex PCR, and TCRdb holds only the in-frame ones, with some missing. The sample comprises several thousand clones, about 72% of which are singletons, and roughly an eighth rests with the top ten. Sequenced: lung tumor tissue. Receptors were obtained from a human donor with non-small cell lung cancer. Each CDR3 is given with its conserved first and last residue. The order of the fields is V gene, CDR3 protein.

V: TRBV7-3; CDR3: CASSLSVAREAFF
V: TRBV4-3; CDR3: CASSRLQGRAGNTIYF
V: TRBV6-1; CDR3: CASGRTGETQYF
V: TRBV5-1; CDR3: CASSLVQPVGDEQYF
V: TRBV18; CDR3: CASSPPVSRQGGTEAFF
V: TRBV7-2; CDR3: CASSLGRGGRNQPQHF
V: TRBV30; CDR3: CAWSVPVGELFF
V: TRBV30; CDR3: CAWRIQGVNYGYTF
V: TRBV6-1; CDR3: CASQSGGDIQYF
V: TRBV7-9; CDR3: CASSGNRGVQEKLFF
V: TRBV21-1; CDR3: CASSKGVLRTYGYTF
V: TRBV14; CDR3: CASSQIPLSGYTF
V: TRBV19; CDR3: CASTPSGGSGELFF
V: TRBV29-1; CDR3: CSAAIGYNEQFF
V: TRBV25-1; CDR3: CASSEGHSTDTQYF
V: TRBV19; CDR3: CASSRSGRAGSSYEQYF
V: TRBV7-6; CDR3: CASSRGGTKFF
V: TRBV6-6; CDR3: CASSSQGTGKYGYTF
V: TRBV4-3; CDR3: CASSQDLAGTEAFF
V: TRBV5-4; CDR3: CASSLGLAGWSEQYF
V: TRBV30; CDR3: CASDTSNTGELFF
V: TRBV19; CDR3: CASSIRLTAGNTIYF
V: TRBV6-4; CDR3: CASSYLMGYGYTF
V: TRBV9; CDR3: CASSVAWGNSPLHF
V: TRBV7-2; CDR3: CASSLGGQGASGELFF
V: TRBV10-3; CDR3: CAISDPGGGYGYTF
V: TRBV7-2; CDR3: CASSGRGRQSYEQYF
V: TRBV19; CDR3: CASRGGSSYNEQFF
V: TRBV5-8; CDR3: CASSFFVGQGDEKLFF
V: TRBV21-1; CDR3: CASSNWGLAVPLSYEQYF
V: TRBV15; CDR3: CATTVSGNTIYF
V: TRBV6-1; CDR3: CASSEALRNQPQHF
V: TRBV30; CDR3: CAWSSRVYEQYF
V: TRBV10-1; CDR3: CASSRQVQEEQYF
V: TRBV7-8; CDR3: CASVSLRRDSYEQYF
V: TRBV25-1; CDR3: CASSPPGNEQFF
V: TRBV9; CDR3: CASSVTSKGAGAFF
V: TRBV30; CDR3: CAWSVQGRTEAFF
V: TRBV7-9; CDR3: CASSFTRTEAFF
V: TRBV29-1; CDR3: CSFRDTYEQYF
V: TRBV7-2; CDR3: CASSLGTGPYEQYF
V: TRBV6-4; CDR3: CASGTGYGDTQYF
V: TRBV19; CDR3: CASRRDQPQHF
V: TRBV19; CDR3: CASSRTGELFF
V: TRBV30; CDR3: CAWSVLTGSNEKLFF
V: TRBV20-1; CDR3: CSAIIQETQYF
V: TRBV4-2; CDR3: CASGGEIHNEQFF
V: TRBV2; CDR3: CASKGQGRTQYF
V: TRBV7-2; CDR3: CASSSGPRAQYF
V: TRBV29-1; CDR3: CSVEQAPNQPQHF
V: TRBV6-1; CDR3: CASSVRSGNTIYF
V: TRBV18; CDR3: CASSPEAGGLTNEKLFF
V: TRBV30; CDR3: CAWTTDRGALSGANVLTF
V: TRBV18; CDR3: CASSPPVTTEAFF